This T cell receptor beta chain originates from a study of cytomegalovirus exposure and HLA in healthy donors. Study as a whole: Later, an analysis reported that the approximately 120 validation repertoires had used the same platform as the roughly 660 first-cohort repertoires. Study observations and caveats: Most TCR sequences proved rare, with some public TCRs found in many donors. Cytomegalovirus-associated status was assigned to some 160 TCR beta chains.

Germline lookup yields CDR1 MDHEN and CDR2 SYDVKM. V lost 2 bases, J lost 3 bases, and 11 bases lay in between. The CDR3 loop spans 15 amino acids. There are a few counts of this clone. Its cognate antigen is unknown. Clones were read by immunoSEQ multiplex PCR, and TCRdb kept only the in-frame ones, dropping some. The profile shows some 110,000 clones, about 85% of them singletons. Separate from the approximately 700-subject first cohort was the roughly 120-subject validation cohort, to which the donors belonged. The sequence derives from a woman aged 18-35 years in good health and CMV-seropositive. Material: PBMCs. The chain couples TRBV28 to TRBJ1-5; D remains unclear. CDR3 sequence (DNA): TGTGCCAGCAGTTTAGATTCGGGTTACAATCAGCCCCAGCATTTT. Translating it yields CASSLDSGYNQPQHF.